The rows below give T cell receptor beta chains drawn from one sample of a study of blood T cell repertoires in COVID-19. Clones were read by immunoSEQ multiplex PCR, and TCRdb kept only the in-frame ones, dropping some. This table has 80,000 to 100,000 clones, 70% to 90% appearing once. The source material was peripheral blood. These receptors all come from a woman of 80 years or more in a cohort sampled during active or convalescent COVID-19. The conserved cysteine and the conserved F or W are not part of the CDR3 here. The D gene is left open where the match is weak.

>TRBD2|TRBV5-4
ASSGTGRVYNEQF
>NA|TRBV28
ASSFPADSYGYT
>NA|TRBV18
ASSPLTSSYNEQF
>TRBD1|TRBV12-3/TRBV12-4
ASSLGDSYGYT
>NA|TRBV6-5
ASSRTPDVGF
>NA|TRBV27
ADWGGYNSPLH
>TRBD1|TRBV25-1
ASSTGAAGNTIY
>NA|TRBV19
ASSVSYSNQPQH
>TRBD2|TRBV3-1/TRBV3-2
ASKASGNTDTQY
>TRBD1|TRBV7-9
ASSLMTGGNYGYT
>TRBD1|TRBV7-3
ASSMTGGVTEAF
>NA|TRBV9
ASSVSANTGELF
>NA|TRBV21-1
APPGTRLAANTGELF
>TRBD1|TRBV27
ASRFRDRGYEQY
>TRBD1|TRBV5-1
ASSLGTGRGETQY
>NA|TRBV2
ASRGGRNTEAF
>TRBD1|TRBV27
ASSKDRPRNSGANVLT
>NA|TRBV6-5
ASSYQNTEAF
>TRBD1|TRBV10-1
ASNPDRGTEAF
>TRBD2|TRBV4-2
ASSPTSGRAGEQY
>TRBD2|TRBV3-1/TRBV3-2
ASSLTSGSYEQY
>NA|TRBV19
ASTRGEGRTGELF
>TRBD1|TRBV28
ASSPPRTGAYEQY
>NA|TRBV5-4
ASSIQGPGEKLF
>NA|TRBV9
ASSVHPMNTEAF
>NA|TRBV30
AWSVGQTYGYT
>NA|TRBV5-4
ASEAGKVGGELF
>NA|TRBV6-6
ASSRSGQGDTQY
>NA|TRBV6-6
ASSYKGVDYNEQF
>TRBD2|TRBV24-1
ATSAPAGEGYEQY
>NA|TRBV9
ASSARVMNTEAF
>NA|TRBV9
ASSNGETATDTQY
>NA|TRBV18
ASSRVQGYEQY
>TRBD2|TRBV4-1
ASSQRAGGPYNEQF
>TRBD1|TRBV5-1
ATTQGLGETQY
>TRBD1|TRBV5-1
ASSIDRGLAF
>NA|TRBV7-8
ASSFLGTGEKLF
>TRBD2|TRBV2
ASSGFVAGVETQY
>TRBD2|TRBV4-2
ASSPRRLAEETQY
>TRBD1|TRBV7-9
ASSEIPGQGN
>TRBD1|TRBV5-1
ASSRGPVPGQGQETQY
>NA|TRBV12-3/TRBV12-4
ASSLVQGSPLH
>NA|TRBV5-1
ASSLAAGLNTEAF
>TRBD2|TRBV4-2
ASSQDGGGNEQF
>NA|TRBV24-1
ATSDRSQGRYT
>NA|TRBV5-4
ASSLGAAGPGNTIY